The 12 T cell receptor beta chains in this list originate from one sample, sequenced in a study of blood T cell repertoires in COVID-19. TCRdb's table, derived via immunoSEQ multiplex PCR, lists solely in-frame clones and lacks some. The data hold some 130,000 clones, with around nine tenths observed a single time. Sequencing input: peripheral blood. The receptors come from a man aged 55 to 70 with COVID-19, enrolled during active disease.

This rearrangement joins TRBV2 to TRBJ1-5, with D possibly being TRBD1 (6 bases). CDR1 and CDR2 (germline): SNHLY, FYNNEI. CDR3 length: 15 residues. V lost 7 bases, J lost 1 base, and 14 bases lay in between. CDR3 amino acids: CASKTTGPSNQPQHF. The DNA for the CDR3 is TGTGCCAGCAAAACGACAGGACCAAGCAATCAGCCCCAGCATTTT. The entire variable domain, with the rest obtained from reference TRBV2 and TRBJ1-5, is as follows: EPEVTQTPSHQVTQMGQEVILRCVPISNHLYFYWYRQILGQKVEFLVSFYNNEISEKSEIFDDQFSVERPDGSNFTLKIRSTKLEDSAMYFCASKTTGPSNQPQHFGDGTRLSIL.

The chain carries TRBV20-1 and TRBJ1-1, with D perhaps TRBD1 (6 bases). V was shortened by 3 bases and J by 1 base, with 12 bases between the two germline ends. CDR1 DFQATT and CDR2 SNEGSKA come from the germline V gene (reference sequence). The CDR3 length is 14 residues. The CDR3 loop reads CSASLPQGNTEAFF. For the CDR3, the DNA is TGCAGTGCTAGTCTCCCACAGGGGAACACTGAAGCTTTCTTT.

This clone was detected once. V and J are TRBV7-3 and TRBJ1-1; D perhaps matches TRBD1 (5 bases). CDR1 and CDR2 from the germline V gene are SGHTA and FQGTGA. CDR3 length: 14 residues. Between the trimmed V and J ends, which lost 2 bases and 1 base, there was a span of 8 bases. CDR3 bases: TGTGCCAGCAGCTTACAGGGCGGGAACACTGAAGCTTTCTTT. Translated, it gives CASSLQGGNTEAFF. Using reference TRBV7-3 and TRBJ1-1 for the parts outside the CDR3, the full variable domain is GAGVSQTPSNKVTEKGKYVELRCDPISGHTALYWYRQSLGQGPEFLIYFQGTGAADDSGLPNDRFFAVRPEGSVSTLKIQRTERGDSAVYLCASSLQGGNTEAFFGQGTRLTVV.

The chain joins TRBV9 to TRBJ2-2; no definite D call. From germline, CDR1 is SGDLS and CDR2 YYNGEE. The CDR3 runs 16 residues. The V and J ends lost 0 bases and 4 bases respectively, with 13 bases between them. For the CDR3, the DNA is TGTGCCAGCAGCGTAGAGATTAGCCAGATCACCGGGGAGCTGTTTTTT. It translates to CASSVEISQITGELFF.

The chain uses TRBV7-2 and TRBJ1-5; tentative D call: TRBD1 (5 bases). The germline V and J ends were trimmed by 5 bases and 3 bases, with 14 bases remaining between them. The CDR3 is 15 residues long. The V gene's germline CDR1 is SGHTA and CDR2 FQGNSA. CDR3 nucleotide sequence: TGTGCCAGCAGCGCAGGGAACGGAAACAATCAGCCCCAGCATTTT. Translated: CASSAGNGNNQPQHF.

This rearrangement joins TRBV7-2 to TRBJ2-3; 10 nucleotides align to TRBD2. J was trimmed by 5 bases and V by 5 bases; bases with no gene match: 13. CDR1 is SGHTA and CDR2 is FQGNSA in the germline V gene. This CDR3 contains 17 residues. The CDR3, as DNA: TGTGCCAGCAGCGGATTGCGGAGCGGGGGGGCGAGAGATACGCAGTATTTT. Translation: CASSGLRSGGARDTQYF.

This clone showed up many times. This chain connects TRBV10-2 to TRBJ1-2; perhaps TRBD1 as D (6 bases). The germline CDR1 and CDR2 sequences are WSHSY and SAAADI. Trimming pared 4 bases from V and 6 bases from J, leaving 12 bases between. The CDR3 sequence is 13 residues long. The CDR3 bases are TGCGCCAGCAGTGGAAGGGGGGGCAATGGCTACACCTTC. This codes for CASSGRGGNGYTF.

Worth noting for this clone: Mismatch with germline at one junction end may stem from a read error. Here the CDR3 DNA reads TGCACAACCCGGGTCTCCCTAATACCCGACTATGGCTACACCTTC. Its translation: CTTRVSLIPDYGYTF. The chain is built from TRBV2 and TRBJ1-2; D is ambiguous. The germline CDR1 and CDR2 sequences are SNHLY and FYNNEI. CDR3 length: 15 residues. Looking up the rest from reference TRBV2 and TRBJ1-2 gives the full variable domain: EPEVTQTPSHQVTQMGQEVILRCVPISNHLYFYWYRQILGQKVEFLVSFYNNEISEKSEIFDDQFSVERPDGSNFTLKIRSTKLEDSAMYFCTTRVSLIPDYGYTFGSGTRLTVV.

The chain recombines TRBV6-5 with TRBJ2-1; a possible D gene is TRBD1 (5 bases). The germline CDR1 and CDR2 sequences are MNHEY and SVGAGI. The CDR3 totals 14 residues. V shed 0 bases and J shed 5 bases, with 8 bases lying between them. CDR3 bases: TGTGCCAGCAGTTACTCGTCAGGGAACAATGAGCAGTTCTTC. It encodes CASSYSSGNNEQFF.

This clone was counted between two and nine times. In the same sample, other DNA sequences code for this CDR3. The J gene is TRBJ2-1, the V gene TRBV6-5; a possible D gene is TRBD2 (6 bases). The CDR3 runs to 15 residues. In germline, CDR1 is MNHEY, CDR2 SVGAGI. V was pared by 2 bases and J by 0 bases, with 8 bases between. In DNA form, the CDR3 reads TGTGCCAGCAGTTACGGGCGGGGCTCCTACAATGAGCAGTTCTTC. Translating it yields CASSYGRGSYNEQFF.

The chain employs TRBV29-1 and TRBJ1-1, with a tentative D call TRBD1 (5 bases). This CDR3 has 12 amino acids. In germline, CDR1 is SQVTM, CDR2 ANQGSEA. Trimming left V 4 bases short and J 3 bases short, with 9 bases between. The CDR3 reads CSVVRGYTEAFF. The CDR3, as DNA: TGCAGCGTTGTTCGGGGGTACACTGAAGCTTTCTTT.

The chain combines TRBV7-2 with TRBJ2-2; D may be TRBD1 (5 bases). V was cut by 3 bases and J by 7 bases, with 12 bases left in between. The CDR3 length is 14 residues. Per the germline V gene, CDR1 is SGHTA and CDR2 is FQGNSA. CDR3 sequence (DNA): TGTGCCAGCAGCTTGACAGCATGGGGCGGGGAGCTGTTTTTT. It translates to CASSLTAWGGELFF. Combining the CDR3 with reference TRBV7-2 and TRBJ2-2 gives the whole variable domain GAGVSQSPSNKVTEKGKDVELRCDPISGHTALYWYRQSLGQGLEFLIYFQGNSAPDKSGLPSDRFSAERTGGSVSTLTIQRTQQEDSAVYLCASSLTAWGGELFFGEGSRLTVL.